This passage covers 3 T cell receptor beta chains from one sample sequenced in a study of early T cells in non-severe SARS-CoV-2 infection. Each CDR3 protein is one row after TCRdb ran MiXCR on the 5' RACE reads. The sample carries just under 65,000 distinct CDR3 sequences, 7.5% to 9% recorded once. The material sequenced was whole blood, taken at baseline. The receptors originated from an adult who was a healthcare worker with PCR-confirmed SARS-CoV-2 infection or an uninfected control (not recorded which).

The genes are TRBV29-1 and TRBJ1-1; 8 bases agree with TRBD1. Unmatched junction bases numbered 7, after V lost 6 bases and J lost 1 base. The CDR3 is 14 residues long. Germline V gives CDR1 SQVTM, CDR2 ANQGSEA. The CDR3 loop reads CSVHRGGRNTEAFF. In DNA, the CDR3 is TGCAGCGTCCACAGGGGGGGACGGAACACTGAAGCTTTCTTT.

A few counts support this clonotype. The J gene is TRBJ1-4, the V gene TRBV5-1; 7 bases are shared with TRBD1. The V and J ends lost 5 bases and 3 bases, in that order; junction bases with no gene match: 7. Germline CDR1 is SGHRS and CDR2 is YFSETQ. This CDR3 contains 15 residues. The CDR3 region has the DNA TGCGCCAGCAGACAGGGGAAAGGGTCTAATGAAAAACTGTTTTTT. Translating it yields CASRQGKGSNEKLFF.

There are many counts of this clonotype. The CDR3 is CASSLDRTDTQYF. CDR3 in DNA: TGTGCCAGCAGCCTTGACAGGACAGATACGCAGTATTTT. The chain employs TRBV5-4 and TRBJ2-3; D might be TRBD1 (6 bases). The germline CDR1 and CDR2 sequences are SGHNT and YYREEE (reference sequence). The CDR3 runs to 13 residues. V lost 4 bases and J 3 bases, leaving 9 bases between the germline ends. Supplemented by reference TRBV5-4 and TRBJ2-3, the full variable domain reads ETGVTQSPTHLIKTRGQQVTLRCSSQSGHNTVSWYQQALGQGPQFIFQYYREEENGRGNFPPRFSGLQFPNYSSELNVNALELDDSALYLCASSLDRTDTQYFGPGTRLTVL.